Listed below are T cell receptor beta chains from one sample, sequenced in a study of T-cell reconstitution after alpha-beta-depleted transplantation in children. TCRdb reanalysed the PCR reads using MiXCR and keeps one entry per CDR3 protein. The repertoire holds 190,000 or so distinct CDR3 sequences, with 5.5% to 7% as singletons. The sample here was PBMCs, taken before TCRalphabeta/CD19-depleted stem cell transplant. The receptor source for this set is a girl less than two years old with combined immunodeficiency, due to receive a stem cell transplant. CDR3s include the opening cysteine and the closing phenylalanine or tryptophan. Each record gives: V gene, clone size, CDR3 protein. Only part of the rows carry a size: once, few, many, or a class if the clone is expanded.

>TRBV7-8|many
CATWSGLAGQGEQFF
>TRBV12-3/TRBV12-4|many
CASSLALAGNGYTF
>TRBV29-1|many
CSVKGVMNTEAFF
>TRBV11-2|many
CASSLSPGLYEQYF
>TRBV4-1|many
CASSQDPTGDSSYNEQFF
>TRBV7-9|NA
CASSSGGSVTEAFF
>TRBV12-3/TRBV12-4|many
CASSQPPDRARNTIYF
>TRBV6-2/TRBV6-3|few
CASSHQGGESNQPQHF
>TRBV3-1|many
CASSPVSTGSLTEAFF
>TRBV5-8|many
CASSFGRGHSYEQYF
>TRBV29-1|few
CSVAPRENYGYTF
>TRBV4-3|many
CASSQDKVGGGNLYEQYF
>TRBV21-1|many
CASSTKDPTSGDAYEQYF
>TRBV14|NA
CASSQIAGNTGELFF
>TRBV4-1|many
CASRTESTGNYGYTF
>TRBV6-2/TRBV6-3|NA
CASSLTSGSYEQFF
>TRBV12-3/TRBV12-4|few
CASSHDRAGIFYEQYF
>TRBV29-1|many
CSVEIMWGANPLSYGYTF
>TRBV20-1|many
CSARDLLGPIYGYTF
>TRBV29-1|few
CSVGLARETQYF
>TRBV7-9|many
CASSRPVYDRNTEAFF
>TRBV2|many
CASKKTAGVPDTQYF
>TRBV29-1|many
CSVGGRRQGIGGYTF
>TRBV20-1|many
CSARSPASGRAYEQYF
>TRBV11-3|few
CASSSTDKNTGELFF
>TRBV14|NA
CASSPGQHYGYTF
>TRBV29-1|few
CSVVTSQQKGGSGYTF
>TRBV3-1|many
CASSLVGGTYNEQFF
>TRBV29-1|many
CSVEEGSTEAFF
>TRBV11-1|NA
CASSLWSRWLAGYNEQFF
>TRBV6-5|many
CASRLQALSGNTIYF
>TRBV7-2|few
CASSAVATGTGASGVYNEQFF
>TRBV7-8|many
CAVLSGDPYEQYF
>TRBV24-1|many
CATSDGAGYEQYF
>TRBV12-3/TRBV12-4|many
CASSPDRFNGYTF
>TRBV5-1|few
CASSLAWGEDQDTQYF
>TRBV4-2|many
CASSLHRDYRQETQYF
>TRBV20-1|many
CSARDPGGFVKTQYF